Presented here are 6 T cell receptor beta chains from one specimen sequenced in a study of cytomegalovirus exposure and HLA in healthy donors. This PCR relied on a set of 60 Vbeta primers and 13 Jbeta primers. Profiled with immunoSEQ multiplex PCR; TCRdb holds only in-frame clones, not every one. Seen in this sample are approximately 61,000 clones; the ten most common clones hold 2.1%. Sequencing was carried out using PBMCs. The source is a woman aged 18 to 35 in good health and CMV-seronegative.

The rearrangement uses TRBV9 and TRBJ2-2; 7 bases map to TRBD1. Trimming cost V 4 bases and J 2 bases; bases outside gene matches: 11. The germline V gene encodes CDR1 SGDLS and CDR2 YYNGEE. The CDR3 is 17 residues long. This CDR3 is CASSTREGQTNTGELFF. For the CDR3, the DNA is TGTGCCAGCAGCACCCGAGAGGGACAGACCAACACCGGGGAGCTGTTTTTT.

The chain recombines TRBV18 with TRBJ1-1, with TRBD1 matching over 10 bases. The V gene end was trimmed by 5 bases and the J gene end by 5 bases; junction bases not matched to a gene: 5. Looked up from germline, CDR1 is KGHSH and CDR2 is LQKENI. This CDR3 is built from 14 residues. The CDR3: CASSGGQGRTEAFF. CDR3 DNA: TGTGCCAGCTCAGGGGGACAGGGGAGGACTGAAGCTTTCTTT.

DNA for the CDR3: TGTGCCAGTAGTATAGAAGAGGGTCGTTATGGCTACACCTTC. It specifies CASSIEEGRYGYTF. The rearrangement links TRBV19 to TRBJ1-2; D not certain. Germline V gene data show CDR1 as LNHDA and CDR2 as SQIVND (reference sequence). CDR3 size: 14 residues. V was trimmed by 0 bases and J by 5 bases, leaving 10 bases between them.

The J gene is TRBJ2-1, the V gene TRBV28; the match to TRBD1 covers 9 bases. V lost 6 bases to trimming and J lost 6 bases; unmatched junction nucleotides: 6. Germline-derived CDR1 and CDR2 are MDHEN and SYDVKM. The length of the CDR3 is 14 residues. CDR3 nucleotides: TGTGCCAGCAGCCGACAGGGGGGTGTCAATGAGCAGTTCTTC. It yields the protein CASSRQGGVNEQFF. Drawing the rest from reference TRBV28 and TRBJ2-1, the complete variable domain is DVKVTQSSRYLVKRTGEKVFLECVQDMDHENMFWYRQDPGLGLRLIYFSYDVKMKEKGDIPEGYSVSREKKERFSLILESASTNQTSMYLCASSRQGGVNEQFFGPGTRLTVL.

The gene calls are TRBV28 and TRBJ2-2; 12 bases are shared with TRBD2. V shed 7 bases and J 4 bases; nucleotides not matched to a gene: 4. The CDR3 is 15 amino acids. The germline CDR1 and CDR2 sequences are MDHEN and SYDVKM. CDR3 sequence: CASKVGLAGTGELFF. DNA of the CDR3: TGTGCCAGCAAGGTGGGACTAGCGGGCACCGGGGAGCTGTTTTTT. Complete variable domain (other parts from reference TRBV28 and TRBJ2-2): DVKVTQSSRYLVKRTGEKVFLECVQDMDHENMFWYRQDPGLGLRLIYFSYDVKMKEKGDIPEGYSVSREKKERFSLILESASTNQTSMYLCASKVGLAGTGELFFGEGSRLTVL.

The chain uses TRBV9 and TRBJ1-2; no clear D. CDR3 length: 11 amino acids. The V gene's germline CDR1 is SGDLS and CDR2 YYNGEE. V lost 4 bases and J 4 bases, leaving 5 bases between the germline ends. The CDR3 DNA reads as TGTGCCAGCAGCTCAGGCTATGGCTACACCTTC. It specifies CASSSGYGYTF.